Described below is a single T cell receptor beta chain sequence and its context. The CDR3 consists of 15 residues. V was pared by 6 bases and J by 0 bases, with 14 bases between. The germline CDR1 and CDR2 sequences are MNHNS and SASEGT. The data derive from a study of cytomegalovirus exposure and HLA in healthy donors. Both 60 Vbeta primers and 13 Jbeta primers went into the PCR. Sequencing used immunoSEQ multiplex PCR; TCRdb keeps in-frame clones, though not all of them. The sample holds approximately 220,000 clones, around four fifths seen once. The chain couples TRBV6-1 to TRBJ1-2, with unresolved D. The source material was PBMCs. The receptor was derived from a boy between 2 and 10 years old in good health and CMV-seronegative. The CDR3 sequence is CASSAESITNYGYTF. Here the CDR3 DNA reads TGTGCCAGCAGCGCGGAATCGATTACTAACTATGGCTACACCTTC.